The present TCR beta chain was sequenced within a study of cytomegalovirus exposure and HLA in healthy donors. General study findings and limits: Most observed TCR sequences were rare, whereas some public TCRs were detected in many donors. According to an earlier analysis, most TCR beta V segments yielded productive rearrangements about 87% or about 30% of the time.

J lost 2 bases, V lost 8 bases, and 2 bases had no gene match. The CDR3 is 13 amino acids. Germline V gene lookup returns CDR1 MNHEY and CDR2 SMNVEV (reference sequence). This clone showed up just once. What it recognizes is unknown. Researchers ran the PCR with 60 Vbeta and 13 Jbeta primers. Libraries were prepared by immunoSEQ multiplex PCR; TCRdb keeps only in-frame clonotypes and omits some of them. The sample shows about 140,000 clones, roughly three quarters of them seen only once. Material: PBMCs. This receptor was obtained from a male donor in good health and CMV-seronegative. This chain uses TRBV27 with TRBJ2-2, with 7 bases aligning to TRBD2. CDR3 sequence (DNA): TGTGCCAGCGGGACTATCAACACCGGGGAGCTGTTTTTT. Amino acid sequence: CASGTINTGELFF.